The sequence of this T cell receptor (beta chain) was determined in a study of CD8+CD57+ T cells in acquired aplastic anemia (dated by TCRdb to the late 2010s). For the wider study: A mean of around 3.2 ug of DNA, ranging from roughly 0.2 to 27.4 ug, was extracted from sorted CD4+ and CD8+ cells. A CD8+CD57+ expansion meant a frequency higher than the mean frequency seen in healthy subjects. What the work shows at the level of the full study, not this receptor alone: CD8+ Simpson's diversity did not differ significantly between patients and healthy controls (P=0.060). Although around 30 CD8+ CDR3 sequences were shared by patients and controls, these sequences appeared highly expressed in patients and within the immunodominant clones of patients.

TCR beta VDJ combination and CDR3 sequence profiling used genomic DNA as the template. An Illumina HiSeq 2000 was the platform used for TCR repertoire sequencing. In the paper's pipeline: Repertoire assessment relied on Simpson's diversity index, CDR3 size and DJ length profiles, and TRBV/TRBJ rearrangement plots. The immunodominant clone was defined as the most abundant DNA sequence in deep sequencing data. CDR3 amino acid sequences were screened for sharing across subjects and were compared with published repertoires and the VDJdb database. TCRdb itself trimmed the public reads at Q25 with fastp, ran MiXCR and retained productive beta chains. All rows with the same CDR3 protein become a single entry with the most common DNA and genes. TCRdb, not the original authors, processed these V and J calls. Here the sample has under 500,000 distinct CDR3 sequences; about a third occur a single time. Of the sample, 0.8% to 0.85% falls within the top ten clones.

As for this clonotype: Its antigen remains undetermined. Base quality data are lacking; no much larger clone is found one base away.

The cysteine opens and the phenylalanine closes a CDR3 of 11 amino acids. Kept here is only the CDR3 DNA, which spans 33 bases and is read in frame from base 1. Sequences DFQATT (CDR1) and SNEGSKA (CDR2) are obtained from the germline V gene (reference sequence). Clipping removes 5 bases from V and 5 bases from J, with 2 as the unmatched junction base count. Flow cytometry had shown CD8+CD57+ cell expansion in the patients selected for sequencing. Every patient had severe acquired aplastic anemia, diagnosed using the International Study of Aplastic Anemia and Agranulocytosis and Camitta criteria. Patients had received no therapy at the time of blood sampling. The study deep-sequenced TCR repertoires of sorted CD4+ and CD8+ blood T cells from severe aplastic anemia patients and healthy subjects. In the USA, patient enrollment took place under clinicaltrials.gov protocols 00001620, 01623167, 00001397, 00071045, 00081523 and 00961064. Ficoll-Paque density gradient centrifugation was used to isolate peripheral blood mononuclear cells. CD4+ and CD8+ T cells were sorted by FACS or magnetic beads before DNA extraction.

The V and J segments used are TRBV20-1 and TRBJ1-2, with TRBD1 matching 7 junction bases. The TCR originated in a human donor with aplastic anemia. The material sequenced was sorted CD4+, CD8+, or CD8+CD57+ T cells (not recorded which) from PBMCs. The CDR3: CSAPGGYGYTF. The nucleotide sequence reads as follows: TGCAGTGCTCCAGGGGGGTATGGCTACACCTTC.